The sequence of this T cell receptor beta chain was determined in a study of beta chain features in type 1 diabetes. Study overall: All of the samples together had 95 million to 140 million sorted cells examined.

Staining for CD45RO/CCR7/CD25/CD127/CD95/CD27 allowed sorting of CD4+ naive, central memory, regulatory and stem cell-like memory cells. Sorted cells reached over 95% purity in every population. This clone turned up a few times. Antigen unknown. Expressed TCRB transcripts were sequenced after all isolated RNA was converted to cDNA. Sequencing used immunoSEQ multiplex PCR; TCRdb keeps in-frame clones, though not all of them. The data hold approximately 100,000 clones, with approximately 39% observed a single time. Broader study findings: Patients' naive, central memory and Treg TCRB repertoires seemed closer to one another than those of healthy donors.

The sequenced sample consisted of stem cell memory CD4+ T cells from blood. The origin of this receptor is a young woman in good health.

The CDR3 sequence is CSVYGRGHEQFF. The CDR3 region has the DNA TGCAGCGTTTACGGGAGGGGACATGAGCAGTTCTTC. The chain has TRBV29-1 and TRBJ2-1, with TRBD2 identical over 8 bases. The CDR3 has 12 residues. Germline values: CDR1 SQVTM, CDR2 ANQGSEA. Unmatched junction bases numbered 5, after V lost 5 bases and J lost 8 bases.